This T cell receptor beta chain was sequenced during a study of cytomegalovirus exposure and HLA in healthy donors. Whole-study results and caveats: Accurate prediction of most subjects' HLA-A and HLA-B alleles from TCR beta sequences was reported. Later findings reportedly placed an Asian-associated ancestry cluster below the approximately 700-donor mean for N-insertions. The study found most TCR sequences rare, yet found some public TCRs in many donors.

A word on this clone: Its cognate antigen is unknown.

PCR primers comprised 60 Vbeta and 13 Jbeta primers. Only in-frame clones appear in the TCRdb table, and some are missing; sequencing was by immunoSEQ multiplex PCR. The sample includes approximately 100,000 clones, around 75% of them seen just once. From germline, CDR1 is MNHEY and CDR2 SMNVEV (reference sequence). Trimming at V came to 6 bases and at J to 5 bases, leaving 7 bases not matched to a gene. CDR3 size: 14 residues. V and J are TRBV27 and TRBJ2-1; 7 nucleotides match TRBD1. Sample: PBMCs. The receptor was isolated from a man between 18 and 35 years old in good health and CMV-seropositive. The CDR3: CASSIQGYNNEQFF. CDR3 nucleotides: TGTGCCAGCAGCATACAGGGGTACAACAATGAGCAGTTCTTC.